A selection of T cell receptor beta chains follows, all from one sample in a study of blood T cell repertoires in COVID-19. Repertoires were generated with immunoSEQ multiplex PCR, while TCRdb's copy carries only in-frame clones and drops some. The sample records roughly 260,000 clones, 88% being singletons. Sequencing was done on a sample of peripheral blood. Source of these receptors: a man aged 55 to 70 who had recovered from COVID-19. CDR3s include the opening cysteine and the closing phenylalanine or tryptophan. Fields, in order: clone size, D gene, V gene, J gene, CDR3 protein, CDR3 DNA. A D gene is named only where the DNA matches it firmly. Size values are once, few and many counts, or a class for expanded clones, and some rows have none.

size: .; D: TRBD1; V: TRBV10-1; J: TRBJ1-1; CDR3: CASKTGDEAFF; DNA: TGCGCCAGCAAGACAGGGGATGAAGCTTTCTTT
size: .; D: .; V: TRBV7-6; J: TRBJ1-1; CDR3: CASSLVSWGGNTEAFF; DNA: TGTGCCAGCAGCTTAGTTTCTTGGGGGGGGAACACTGAAGCTTTCTTT
size: .; D: .; V: TRBV5-6; J: TRBJ1-4; CDR3: CASSFGSGLKLFF; DNA: TGTGCCAGCAGCTTCGGTTCAGGGCTCAAACTGTTTTTT
size: .; D: TRBD2; V: TRBV5-1; J: TRBJ2-5; CDR3: CASSLGPRGGETQYF; DNA: TGCGCCAGCAGCTTGGGTCCACGGGGGGGAGAGACCCAGTACTTC
size: .; D: .; V: TRBV7-9; J: TRBJ2-2; CDR3: CASSVTGSTGELFF; DNA: TGTGCCAGCAGCGTAACAGGGTCCACCGGGGAGCTGTTTTTT
size: .; D: .; V: TRBV18; J: TRBJ2-2; CDR3: CASSPRQVLKTGELFF; DNA: TGTGCCAGCTCACCGCGGCAAGTACTTAAAACCGGGGAGCTGTTTTTT
size: few; D: .; V: TRBV19; J: TRBJ1-2; CDR3: CASSGRGLGYTF; DNA: TGTGCCAGTAGCGGGCGGGGGCTTGGCTACACCTTC
size: .; D: .; V: TRBV5-1; J: TRBJ2-3; CDR3: CASSLGEVGDTQYF; DNA: TGCGCCAGCAGCTTGGGCGAGGTTGGAGATACGCAGTATTTT
size: .; D: TRBD1; V: TRBV18; J: TRBJ2-2; CDR3: CASASTGVNTGELFF; DNA: TGTGCTAGCGCGAGCACAGGGGTAAACACCGGGGAGCTGTTTTTT
size: .; D: .; V: TRBV7-2; J: TRBJ2-3; CDR3: CASRWGPADTQYF; DNA: TGTGCCAGCAGATGGGGGCCAGCGGATACGCAGTATTTT
size: .; D: .; V: TRBV7-3; J: TRBJ1-1; CDR3: CASSLRQFTEAFF; DNA: TGTGCCAGCAGCCTCCGACAGTTCACTGAAGCTTTCTTT
size: .; D: .; V: TRBV5-4; J: TRBJ1-1; CDR3: CASSLGGGPLNTEAFF; DNA: TGTGCCAGCAGCCTCGGTGGAGGGCCCTTGAACACTGAAGCTTTCTTT
size: .; D: TRBD2; V: TRBV10-3; J: TRBJ2-7; CDR3: CAISDGLAGGAYEQYF; DNA: TGTGCCATCAGTGACGGACTAGCGGGGGGAGCCTACGAGCAGTACTTC
size: .; D: TRBD1; V: TRBV11-2; J: TRBJ2-7; CDR3: CASSEGALSSYEQYF; DNA: TGTGCCAGCAGCGAGGGGGCCCTGAGCTCCTACGAGCAGTACTTC
size: once; D: .; V: TRBV5-6; J: TRBJ2-7; CDR3: CASSLAWLGAPPYEQYF; DNA: TGTGCCAGCAGCTTGGCGTGGCTGGGGGCGCCTCCCTACGAGCAGTACTTC
size: once; D: .; V: TRBV23-1; J: TRBJ2-1; CDR3: CASNGGRNEQFF; DNA: TGCGCCAGCAACGGGGGGCGGAATGAGCAGTTCTTC
size: .; D: .; V: TRBV6-4; J: TRBJ2-6; CDR3: CASSDTGGANVLTF; DNA: TGTGCCAGCAGTGATACTGGTGGGGCCAACGTCCTGACTTTC
size: .; D: .; V: TRBV5-4; J: TRBJ2-5; CDR3: CASSLGQLQETQYF; DNA: TGTGCCAGCAGCTTGGGACAGCTCCAAGAGACCCAGTACTTC
size: .; D: .; V: TRBV19; J: TRBJ2-7; CDR3: CASSPGWGPTYEQYF; DNA: TGTGCCAGTAGTCCGGGTTGGGGCCCAACCTACGAGCAGTACTTC
size: .; D: TRBD2; V: TRBV6-6; J: TRBJ2-1; CDR3: CASSSTSGGYNEQFF; DNA: TGTGCCAGCAGTTCGACTAGCGGGGGGTACAATGAGCAGTTCTTC
size: .; D: .; V: TRBV7-9; J: TRBJ2-5; CDR3: CASSQSGGWETQYF; DNA: TGTGCCAGCAGCCAATCGGGTGGGTGGGAGACCCAGTACTTC
size: .; D: .; V: TRBV11-2; J: TRBJ2-1; CDR3: CASRGPSTLNEQFF; DNA: TGTGCCAGCAGGGGGCCAAGTACCCTCAATGAGCAGTTCTTC
size: .; D: .; V: TRBV13; J: TRBJ2-5; CDR3: CASSSPDTGKQETQYF; DNA: TGTGCCAGCAGCTCACCGGACACAGGGAAACAAGAGACCCAGTACTTC
size: .; D: .; V: TRBV5-4; J: TRBJ2-7; CDR3: CASSPGFSYEQYF; DNA: TGTGCCAGCAGCCCGGGGTTCTCCTACGAGCAGTACTTC
size: .; D: .; V: TRBV18; J: TRBJ2-7; CDR3: CASSPRQDEQYF; DNA: TGTGCCAGCTCCCCTAGACAGGACGAGCAGTACTTC
size: .; D: TRBD1; V: TRBV9; J: TRBJ2-6; CDR3: CASSFGTASGANVLTF; DNA: TGTGCCAGCTCATTCGGGACAGCCTCTGGGGCCAACGTCCTGACTTTC
size: .; D: TRBD1; V: TRBV19; J: TRBJ1-4; CDR3: CASSMTGGEGKLFF; DNA: TGTGCCAGTAGTATGACAGGGGGCGAGGGAAAACTGTTTTTT
size: .; D: .; V: TRBV7-3; J: TRBJ2-6; CDR3: CASSLTVRGSGANVLTF; DNA: TGTGCCAGCAGCTTAACGGTCAGGGGCTCTGGGGCCAACGTCCTGACTTTC
size: .; D: .; V: TRBV14; J: TRBJ1-2; CDR3: CASSQAAGYGYTF; DNA: TGTGCCAGCAGCCAAGCGGCAGGCTATGGCTACACCTTC
size: .; D: .; V: TRBV18; J: TRBJ2-2; CDR3: CASSPPGGRDLNTGELFF; DNA: TGTGCCAGCTCACCACCGGGCGGGCGAGACTTGAACACCGGGGAGCTGTTTTTT
size: .; D: TRBD1; V: TRBV13; J: TRBJ2-3; CDR3: CASSTRDRASNTQYF; DNA: TGTGCCAGCAGCACCCGGGACAGGGCCTCGAATACGCAGTATTTT
size: .; D: .; V: TRBV7-2; J: TRBJ2-7; CDR3: CASGSGMDYEQYF; DNA: TGTGCCAGCGGGTCGGGGATGGACTACGAGCAGTACTTC
size: .; D: TRBD1; V: TRBV11-2; J: TRBJ1-1; CDR3: CASSKGQSNTEAFF; DNA: TGTGCCAGCAGCAAGGGACAGTCGAACACTGAAGCTTTCTTT
size: .; D: .; V: TRBV5-5; J: TRBJ2-5; CDR3: CASSLGDLLETQYF; DNA: TGTGCCAGCAGCTTGGGCGACTTACTGGAGACCCAGTACTTC
size: few; D: TRBD1; V: TRBV18; J: TRBJ1-6; CDR3: CASSRDRTNSPLHF; DNA: TGTGCCAGCTCTCGGGACAGGACGAATTCACCCCTCCACTTT
size: .; D: .; V: TRBV21-1; J: TRBJ1-1; CDR3: CASSKSRAGRGITEAFF; DNA: TGTGCCAGCAGCAAAAGTAGGGCAGGGCGGGGGATCACTGAAGCTTTCTTT
size: once; D: .; V: TRBV7-9; J: TRBJ1-3; CDR3: CASRVSSGNTIYF; DNA: TGTGCCAGCAGGGTGAGCTCTGGAAACACCATATATTTT
size: .; D: TRBD2; V: TRBV7-2; J: TRBJ2-3; CDR3: CASSLVGTSGGATDTQYF; DNA: TGTGCCAGCAGCTTAGTTGGGACTAGCGGGGGGGCGACAGATACGCAGTATTTT
size: .; D: .; V: TRBV29-1; J: TRBJ1-1; CDR3: CSVAQGPNTEAFF; DNA: TGCAGCGTTGCACAGGGCCCGAACACTGAAGCTTTCTTT
size: .; D: .; V: TRBV9; J: TRBJ1-4; CDR3: CASSPRRTSNEKLFF; DNA: TGTGCCAGCAGCCCCCGCCGGACATCTAATGAAAAACTGTTTTTT
size: .; D: TRBD1; V: TRBV11-2; J: TRBJ1-5; CDR3: CASSLTGTGGNQPQHF; DNA: TGTGCCAGCAGCTTAACAGGGACAGGGGGCAATCAGCCCCAGCATTTT
size: .; D: .; V: TRBV7-7; J: TRBJ1-4; CDR3: CASSPSGATNEKLFF; DNA: TGTGCTAGCAGCCCGAGCGGGGCCACTAATGAAAAACTGTTTTTT
size: .; D: .; V: TRBV18; J: TRBJ2-5; CDR3: CASSPTREETQYF; DNA: TGTGCCAGCTCACCAACCAGGGAAGAGACCCAGTACTTC
size: .; D: TRBD2; V: TRBV5-1; J: TRBJ2-3; CDR3: CASSSGGDTDTQYF; DNA: TGCGCCAGCAGTAGCGGGGGAGACACAGATACGCAGTATTTT
size: .; D: TRBD1; V: TRBV5-8; J: TRBJ2-6; CDR3: CASCPRQGESGANVLTF; DNA: TGTGCCAGCTGCCCCCGGCAGGGGGAATCTGGGGCCAACGTCCTGACTTTC
size: .; D: .; V: TRBV4-1; J: TRBJ1-5; CDR3: CASSSHGEGSNQPQHF; DNA: TGCGCCAGCAGCTCTCACGGGGAGGGGAGCAATCAGCCCCAGCATTTT
size: .; D: .; V: TRBV11-2; J: TRBJ2-7; CDR3: CASSFLPTLPYEQYF; DNA: TGTGCCAGCAGCTTCCTCCCGACACTTCCGTACGAGCAGTACTTC
size: once; D: TRBD1; V: TRBV7-3; J: TRBJ2-2; CDR3: CASSLRGPDTGELFF; DNA: TGTGCCAGCAGTCTTAGGGGGCCGGACACCGGGGAGCTGTTTTTT
size: .; D: TRBD1; V: TRBV11-2; J: TRBJ2-5; CDR3: CASSLGQGGRGETQYF; DNA: TGTGCCAGCAGCCTGGGACAGGGAGGGAGAGGGGAGACCCAGTACTTC
size: .; D: .; V: TRBV7-9; J: TRBJ2-3; CDR3: CASSLGATGSRTDTQYF; DNA: TGTGCCAGCAGCTTAGGGGCTACAGGGAGTAGGACAGATACGCAGTATTTT
size: .; D: .; V: TRBV9; J: TRBJ2-1; CDR3: CASNSPGLYNEQFF; DNA: TGTGCCAGCAACTCCCCCGGGTTATACAATGAGCAGTTCTTC
size: .; D: TRBD1; V: TRBV15; J: TRBJ2-7; CDR3: CATSTPTGELRYEQYF; DNA: TGTGCCACCAGCACCCCAACAGGGGAGCTTCGGTACGAGCAGTACTTC
size: .; D: .; V: TRBV30; J: TRBJ2-3; CDR3: CAWSLSYTDTQYF; DNA: TGTGCCTGGAGTCTCTCTTACACAGATACGCAGTATTTT
size: .; D: .; V: TRBV7-6; J: TRBJ2-7; CDR3: CASSLELQQYF; DNA: TGTGCCAGCAGCTTAGAGCTCCAGCAGTACTTC
size: .; D: TRBD2; V: TRBV14; J: TRBJ2-2; CDR3: CASSHLAGGTGELFF; DNA: TGTGCCAGCAGCCACCTAGCGGGGGGTACCGGGGAGCTGTTTTTT